A selection of T cell receptor beta chains follows, all from one sample in a study of blood T cell repertoires in COVID-19. TCRdb keeps only in-frame clones here, not all; method: immunoSEQ multiplex PCR. The sample shows 200,000 to 300,000 clones, 86% of them seen only once. Specimen: PBMCs or T cells enriched from blood (not recorded which). All receptors derive from a woman in her late teens or twenties who had recovered from COVID-19. Both conserved end residues are part of each CDR3. D genes are given only for firm matches. The listing skips clone size in some rows; elsewhere it reads once, few, many or a size class.

clone size: -; V gene: TRBV19; J gene: TRBJ1-6; D gene: -; CDR3 DNA: TGTGCCAGTAGTACAAATCAATTTAATTCACCCCTCCACTTT; CDR3 protein: CASSTNQFNSPLHF
clone size: -; V gene: TRBV11-3; J gene: TRBJ2-2; D gene: TRBD2; CDR3 DNA: TGTGCCAGCAGCCCGGGACTAGCGGGAGCCGCCGGGGAGCTGTTTTTT; CDR3 protein: CASSPGLAGAAGELFF
clone size: once; V gene: TRBV9; J gene: TRBJ1-4; D gene: TRBD1; CDR3 DNA: TGTGCCAGCAGCGTTGACGGGACAGGGGTTAATGAAAAACTGTTTTTT; CDR3 protein: CASSVDGTGVNEKLFF
clone size: once; V gene: TRBV19; J gene: TRBJ1-1; D gene: -; CDR3 DNA: TGTGCCAGTAGTATAGGACAGAGGACGGCTGATTTCGGAGCTTTCTTT; CDR3 protein: CASSIGQRTADFGAFF
clone size: -; V gene: TRBV12-5; J gene: TRBJ1-5; D gene: -; CDR3 DNA: TGTGCTAGTGGTTTGGTGAGATATAGCAATCAGCCCCAGCATTTT; CDR3 protein: CASGLVRYSNQPQHF
clone size: -; V gene: TRBV28; J gene: TRBJ2-7; D gene: TRBD1; CDR3 DNA: TGTGCCAGCAGTTCACCGACCGGGACAGGGTTTCCTTTAACACTCTCCTACGAGCAGTACTTC; CDR3 protein: CASSSPTGTGFPLTLSYEQYF
clone size: -; V gene: TRBV30; J gene: TRBJ1-2; D gene: TRBD1; CDR3 DNA: TGTGCCTGGAGTGTACAGGGGTTGAACTATGGCTACACCTTC; CDR3 protein: CAWSVQGLNYGYTF
clone size: -; V gene: TRBV5-6; J gene: TRBJ1-1; D gene: -; CDR3 DNA: TGTGCCAGCAGCCCGTCGGTCGAAGCTGAAGCTTTCTTT; CDR3 protein: CASSPSVEAEAFF
clone size: -; V gene: TRBV6-5; J gene: TRBJ2-1; D gene: -; CDR3 DNA: TGTGCCAGCCCCCTCCGGCCGGCTGGAGGCTCGATCTTC; CDR3 protein: CASPLRPAGGSIF
clone size: -; V gene: TRBV5-5; J gene: TRBJ2-1; D gene: TRBD1; CDR3 DNA: TGTGCCAGCAGCTTAAGGGACAGGCCCTACAATGAGCAGTTCTTC; CDR3 protein: CASSLRDRPYNEQFF
clone size: -; V gene: TRBV10-3; J gene: TRBJ2-1; D gene: TRBD2; CDR3 DNA: TGTGCCATCAGTGAGTCGAGCGGGAAGTACAATGAGCAGTTCTTC; CDR3 protein: CAISESSGKYNEQFF
clone size: -; V gene: TRBV7-9; J gene: TRBJ2-5; D gene: TRBD2; CDR3 DNA: TGTGCCAGCAGCTCCCCTGGGGCTAGCGGGGCGGAGACCCAGTACTTC; CDR3 protein: CASSSPGASGAETQYF
clone size: -; V gene: TRBV19; J gene: TRBJ1-5; D gene: -; CDR3 DNA: TGTGCCAGTACCGGGTCGCCTAAAAGCAATCAGCCCCAGCATTTT; CDR3 protein: CASTGSPKSNQPQHF
clone size: -; V gene: TRBV27; J gene: TRBJ2-5; D gene: TRBD2; CDR3 DNA: TGTGCCAGCAGTTTCTCCGGGGGGGCTGAGACCCAGTACTTC; CDR3 protein: CASSFSGGAETQYF
clone size: -; V gene: TRBV19; J gene: TRBJ1-1; D gene: TRBD1; CDR3 DNA: TGTGCCAGTAGTGGCCCGGGACAGCCGAACACTGAAGCTTTCTTT; CDR3 protein: CASSGPGQPNTEAFF
clone size: -; V gene: TRBV5-1; J gene: TRBJ2-7; D gene: TRBD1; CDR3 DNA: TGCGCCAGCAGCGGATCCGGGACAGGGTGGTACGAGCAGTACTTC; CDR3 protein: CASSGSGTGWYEQYF
clone size: once; V gene: TRBV5-4; J gene: TRBJ2-7; D gene: TRBD2; CDR3 DNA: TGTGCCAGCAGCGCTAGCGGGACGGTAGGGGAGCAGTACTTC; CDR3 protein: CASSASGTVGEQYF
clone size: -; V gene: TRBV4-1; J gene: TRBJ2-1; D gene: TRBD2; CDR3 DNA: TGCGCCAGCAGCTTGGGACTAGCGGGGGGTGTTGAGCAGTTCTTC; CDR3 protein: CASSLGLAGGVEQFF
clone size: few; V gene: TRBV7-2; J gene: TRBJ2-7; D gene: -; CDR3 DNA: TGTGCCAGCAGCTTATACAACTCCTACGAGCAGTACTTC; CDR3 protein: CASSLYNSYEQYF
clone size: -; V gene: TRBV28; J gene: TRBJ2-7; D gene: -; CDR3 DNA: TGTGCCAGCAGTCCTCCGGGACTGCCCTACGAGCAGTACTTC; CDR3 protein: CASSPPGLPYEQYF
clone size: -; V gene: TRBV7-9; J gene: TRBJ2-7; D gene: TRBD1; CDR3 DNA: TGTGCCAGCAGCTTAGCGATTTTGACAGGGCCCCACGAGCAGTACTTC; CDR3 protein: CASSLAILTGPHEQYF
clone size: -; V gene: TRBV6-5; J gene: TRBJ2-1; D gene: -; CDR3 DNA: TGTGCCAGCAGGGCCGACGGGGTCGTCTACAATGAGCAGTTCTTC; CDR3 protein: CASRADGVVYNEQFF
clone size: few; V gene: TRBV7-6; J gene: TRBJ2-3; D gene: TRBD2; CDR3 DNA: TGTGCCAGCAGCCGGAGCGGGGGGGCATCGGGCACAGATACGCAGTATTTT; CDR3 protein: CASSRSGGASGTDTQYF
clone size: -; V gene: TRBV2; J gene: TRBJ1-2; D gene: -; CDR3 DNA: TGTGCCAGGGACACTCTCCTATCTAACTATGGCTACACCTTC; CDR3 protein: CARDTLLSNYGYTF
clone size: few; V gene: TRBV7-3; J gene: TRBJ2-3; D gene: TRBD2; CDR3 DNA: TGTGCCAGCAGCTTCGTAGCGGGTAGCACAGATACGCAGTATTTT; CDR3 protein: CASSFVAGSTDTQYF
clone size: -; V gene: TRBV30; J gene: TRBJ1-1; D gene: -; CDR3 DNA: TGTGCCTGGAGTAACGTCCGGGGGGACACTGAAGCTTTCTTT; CDR3 protein: CAWSNVRGDTEAFF
clone size: -; V gene: TRBV2; J gene: TRBJ1-1; D gene: -; CDR3 DNA: TGTGCCAGCAGGACATTAAGTGAAGCTTTCTTT; CDR3 protein: CASRTLSEAFF
clone size: -; V gene: TRBV6-5; J gene: TRBJ1-2; D gene: -; CDR3 DNA: TGTGCCAGCGCTACGTCGGGGGGGGCGGAGGGCTACACCTTC; CDR3 protein: CASATSGGAEGYTF
clone size: -; V gene: TRBV11-3; J gene: TRBJ2-1; D gene: TRBD2; CDR3 DNA: TGTGCCAGCAGCTTACGGGGGGGACTCTCGGGTAACAATGAGCAGTTCTTC; CDR3 protein: CASSLRGGLSGNNEQFF
clone size: -; V gene: TRBV19; J gene: TRBJ2-3; D gene: -; CDR3 DNA: TGTGCCAGTAGTATCTCGGCTGGGCGCACAGATACGCAGTATTTT; CDR3 protein: CASSISAGRTDTQYF
clone size: -; V gene: TRBV6-5; J gene: TRBJ1-1; D gene: TRBD1; CDR3 DNA: TGTGCCACCGAGGGGGCGCTGGATGAAGCTTTCTTT; CDR3 protein: CATEGALDEAFF
clone size: -; V gene: TRBV5-1; J gene: TRBJ1-6; D gene: TRBD1; CDR3 DNA: TGCGCCAGCAGCTTGGTCAGGGGGCAGAGTTCACCCCTCCACTTT; CDR3 protein: CASSLVRGQSSPLHF
clone size: -; V gene: TRBV4-2; J gene: TRBJ1-4; D gene: TRBD1; CDR3 DNA: TGTGCCAGCAGCTCGGACAGGGGGCACGAAAAACTGTTTTTT; CDR3 protein: CASSSDRGHEKLFF
clone size: -; V gene: TRBV19; J gene: TRBJ2-1; D gene: -; CDR3 DNA: TGTGCCAGTAGGGCTGACTACAATGATGAGCAGTTCTTC; CDR3 protein: CASRADYNDEQFF
clone size: -; V gene: TRBV7-2; J gene: TRBJ1-2; D gene: -; CDR3 DNA: TGTGCCAGCAGCTTAGCAGGAGCTAACTATGGCTACACCTTC; CDR3 protein: CASSLAGANYGYTF
clone size: -; V gene: TRBV5-1; J gene: TRBJ2-5; D gene: -; CDR3 DNA: TGCGCCAGCAGCTTCCAGGGGCTCCAAGAGACCCAGTACTTC; CDR3 protein: CASSFQGLQETQYF
clone size: -; V gene: TRBV5-1; J gene: TRBJ1-2; D gene: TRBD1; CDR3 DNA: TGCGCCAGCAGCGACCATCTTGGACAGGGTAACGGCTACACCTTC; CDR3 protein: CASSDHLGQGNGYTF
clone size: -; V gene: TRBV9; J gene: TRBJ2-2; D gene: -; CDR3 DNA: TGTGCCAGCAGCGGGCTGGGGGCAGGCGGGGAGCTGTTTTTT; CDR3 protein: CASSGLGAGGELFF
clone size: -; V gene: TRBV29-1; J gene: TRBJ1-4; D gene: TRBD1; CDR3 DNA: TGCAGCGTTGGTAGGACAGGGGCAACTAATGAAAAACTGTTTTTT; CDR3 protein: CSVGRTGATNEKLFF
clone size: -; V gene: TRBV18; J gene: TRBJ2-7; D gene: -; CDR3 DNA: TGTGCCAGCTCAGCGACTGATGAGCAGTACTTC; CDR3 protein: CASSATDEQYF
clone size: -; V gene: TRBV5-1; J gene: TRBJ1-1; D gene: -; CDR3 DNA: TGCGCCAGCAGCTCCCCCGGGACAAGAGGGGAGACCTTCTTT; CDR3 protein: CASSSPGTRGETFF
clone size: -; V gene: TRBV5-6; J gene: TRBJ1-2; D gene: -; CDR3 DNA: TGTGCCAGCAGCTTGCCGGGTAACACTAACTATGGCTACACCTTC; CDR3 protein: CASSLPGNTNYGYTF
clone size: -; V gene: TRBV28; J gene: TRBJ2-5; D gene: TRBD1; CDR3 DNA: TGTGCCACCTCAACAGGGGGCCGGGAGACCCAGTACTTC; CDR3 protein: CATSTGGRETQYF
clone size: -; V gene: TRBV5-1; J gene: TRBJ1-3; D gene: -; CDR3 DNA: TGCGCCAGCAGCTTGGCCGAGGATGCGACCATATATTTT; CDR3 protein: CASSLAEDATIYF
clone size: few; V gene: TRBV5-1; J gene: TRBJ2-2; D gene: TRBD2; CDR3 DNA: TGCGCCAGCAGCTTCACTAGCGGGAGTGGGCAGAACACCGGGGAGCTGTTTTTT; CDR3 protein: CASSFTSGSGQNTGELFF
clone size: -; V gene: TRBV4-1; J gene: TRBJ2-1; D gene: TRBD2; CDR3 DNA: TGCGCCAGCAGCCAAGAAAGCGGGAGTGTGGATGAGCAGTTCTTC; CDR3 protein: CASSQESGSVDEQFF
clone size: -; V gene: TRBV5-1; J gene: TRBJ2-1; D gene: TRBD2; CDR3 DNA: TGCGCCAGCAGCTTGGCCGGGGCGGGGGATCGATCGGAACAGTTCTTC; CDR3 protein: CASSLAGAGDRSEQFF
clone size: -; V gene: TRBV15; J gene: TRBJ1-5; D gene: -; CDR3 DNA: TGTGCCACCAGCAGAGATGGGGGAGGGGGCAATCAGCCCCAGCATTTT; CDR3 protein: CATSRDGGGGNQPQHF
clone size: -; V gene: TRBV11-2; J gene: TRBJ2-1; D gene: TRBD2; CDR3 DNA: TGTGCCAGCAGCTACGGACTAGCGGGAACAAATGAGCAGTTCTTC; CDR3 protein: CASSYGLAGTNEQFF
clone size: -; V gene: TRBV11-2; J gene: TRBJ2-7; D gene: TRBD1; CDR3 DNA: TGTGCCAGCAGCTCCCGCCCAGGGGGCGCCGGGCAGTCCTACGAGCAGTACTTC; CDR3 protein: CASSSRPGGAGQSYEQYF
clone size: -; V gene: TRBV9; J gene: TRBJ1-1; D gene: TRBD1; CDR3 DNA: TGTGCCAGCAGCGCCGGGACAGGGACCGCATTGTACACTGAAGCTTTCTTT; CDR3 protein: CASSAGTGTALYTEAFF
clone size: -; V gene: TRBV2; J gene: TRBJ1-2; D gene: TRBD1; CDR3 DNA: TGTGCCAGCAGTACGGACAGGGGATTCGGCTACACCTTC; CDR3 protein: CASSTDRGFGYTF
clone size: -; V gene: TRBV15; J gene: TRBJ2-7; D gene: -; CDR3 DNA: TGTGCCACCACCCAAAGAGGAGTGGGGAGCTACGAGCAGTACTTC; CDR3 protein: CATTQRGVGSYEQYF